The 7 T cell receptor beta chains in this list originate from one sample, sequenced in a study of T cell responses to AZD1222 COVID-19 vaccine. The repertoire was sequenced with immunoSEQ multiplex PCR; TCRdb's copy has only in-frame clones and lacks some. The sample shows more than 100,000 clones, roughly 87% of them seen only once. Material: peripheral blood, obtained on day 0 of AZD1222 vaccination. These receptors were obtained from an adult in good health.

The rearrangement joins TRBV2 to TRBJ1-5, with TRBD1 matching over 10 bases. Germline CDR1 and CDR2: SNHLY and FYNNEI. The CDR3 runs 13 residues. J was trimmed by 5 bases and V by 8 bases; bases with no gene match: 3. This CDR3 is CASGQGGDQPQHF. The CDR3 DNA sequence: TGTGCCAGCGGACAGGGGGGGGATCAGCCCCAGCATTTT.

The chain has TRBV5-1 and TRBJ2-1, with TRBD2 as a possible D gene (5 bases). The CDR3 is made up of 13 amino acids. Germline CDR1 is SGHRS and CDR2 is YFSETQ. Trimming stripped 0 bases from V and 8 bases from J, with 9 bases between. CDR3 DNA sequence: TGCGCCAGCAGCTTGGGTGCGGAGGATGAGCAGTTCTTC. Protein product: CASSLGAEDEQFF.

The chain carries TRBV28 and TRBJ2-7, with 7 bases identical to TRBD2. Per the germline V gene, CDR1 is MDHEN and CDR2 is SYDVKM. The CDR3 has 14 residues. With 3 bases clipped from V and 6 bases from J, the junction kept 8 bases outside the gene matches. The CDR3 region is CASSLGAGPSEQYF. The CDR3 nucleotides are TGTGCCAGCAGTTTGGGAGCGGGGCCATCCGAGCAGTACTTC.

The genes are TRBV30 and TRBJ1-1; unclear D gene. The germline V gene has CDR1 GTSNPN and CDR2 SVGIG (reference sequence). The V gene lost 3 bases and the J gene lost 0 bases, with 23 bases spanning the gap. The CDR3 loop spans 18 amino acids. CDR3 DNA sequence: TGTGCCTGGAGCCGCGGAGGCGTCTCGACCTTTATGAACACTGAAGCTTTCTTT. As protein: CAWSRGGVSTFMNTEAFF.

The chain links TRBV2 to TRBJ2-1; D gene unclear. Germline CDR1 SNHLY, CDR2 FYNNEI. The V end was cut by 4 bases, the J end by 6 bases, with 7 bases between. The CDR3 contains 12 residues. Written as DNA, the CDR3 is TGTGCCAGCAGTGTGGGAATCAATGAGCAGTTCTTC. Its protein product is CASSVGINEQFF.

This chain uses TRBV23-1 with TRBJ2-3; 8 bases fit TRBD2. TRBV23-1 is an open reading frame whose function is uncertain. Trimming cost V 5 bases and J 1 base; bases outside gene matches: 8. The CDR3 is 16 residues long. The CDR3 is CASSCVLRGGTDTQYF. The CDR3 bases are TGCGCCAGCAGTTGCGTTCTGCGGGGGGGCACAGATACGCAGTATTTT.

This sequence joins TRBV19 and TRBJ2-1; 7 bases match TRBD1. CDR3 size: 17 residues. Germline V gene data show CDR1 as LNHDA and CDR2 as SQIVND (reference sequence). V lost 6 bases to trimming and J lost 1 base; unmatched junction nucleotides: 12. Here the CDR3 reads CASSPRGTAWSYNEQFF. The CDR3 DNA reads TGTGCCAGTAGCCCCAGGGGGACGGCTTGGTCCTACAATGAGCAGTTCTTC.